The T cell receptor (beta chain) described here comes from a study of blood T cell repertoires in COVID-19. Looking at the study overall: PBMCs, B-cell-depleted T cells, or T cells provided the cDNA or gDNA that made up the material.

In the original processing: Amplifying reference gene primers gave estimates of nucleated cell counts. Produced via immunoSEQ multiplex PCR; TCRdb's table is partial and in-frame only. That table furnishes V, J and clone size, whereas the DNA furnished D and trimming. The profile shows around 26,000 clones, approximately 90% of them singletons. Only one count was recorded for this clone. Sequencing was performed on peripheral blood. This TCR was recovered from a human donor in a cohort sampled during active COVID-19.

The CDR3 coding sequence is TGCGCCAGCAGCCGTAGAGTACACATAAGGGGCAATAACACAGATACGCAGTATTTT. This translates into CASSRRVHIRGNNTDTQYF. The V call is TRBV4-1, the J call TRBJ2-3, with TRBD1 as a possible D gene (5 bases). CDR3 size: 19 residues. Trimming removed 4 bases at V and 2 bases at J, with 25 bases between. Germline V CDR1 and CDR2: MGHRA, YSYEKL.